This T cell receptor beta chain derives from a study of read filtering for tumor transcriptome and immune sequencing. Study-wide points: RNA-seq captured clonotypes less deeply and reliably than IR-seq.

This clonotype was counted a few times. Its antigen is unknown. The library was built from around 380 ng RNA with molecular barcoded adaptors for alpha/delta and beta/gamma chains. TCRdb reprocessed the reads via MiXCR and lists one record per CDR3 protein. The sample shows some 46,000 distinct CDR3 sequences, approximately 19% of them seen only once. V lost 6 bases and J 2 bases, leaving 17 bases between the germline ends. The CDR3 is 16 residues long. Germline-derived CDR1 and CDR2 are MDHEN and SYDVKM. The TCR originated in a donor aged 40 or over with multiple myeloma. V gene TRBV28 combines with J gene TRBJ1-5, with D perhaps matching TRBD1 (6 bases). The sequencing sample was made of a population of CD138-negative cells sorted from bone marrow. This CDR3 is CASSQGGATGNQPQHF. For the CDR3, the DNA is TGTGCCAGCAGCCAAGGGGGGGCCACGGGCAATCAGCCCCAGCATTTT.